Following are 11 T cell receptor beta chains from one sample sequenced in a study of T-cell reconstitution after alpha-beta-depleted transplantation in children. The TCRbeta library incorporated unique molecular identifiers. Each CDR3 protein is one row after TCRdb ran MiXCR on the PCR reads. This sample carries around 400,000 distinct CDR3 sequences, roughly 22% of them seen once, and the ten largest clones take 3.5% to 4%. The sequencing used PBMCs from the stem cell graft donor, collected from the stem cell graft. All receptors come from a human donor who donated a stem cell graft to a child with acute myeloid leukemia.

This clonotype was observed at least ten times. This chain connects TRBV20-1 to TRBJ2-4, with D tentatively TRBD1 or TRBD2 (5 bases each). Trimming cost V 0 bases and J 0 bases, with 9 bases left between them. Per germline, CDR1 DFQATT and CDR2 SNEGSKA (reference sequence). This CDR3 has 15 amino acids. The DNA of the CDR3 is TGCAGTGCTAGAGACTCGGGGCTAGCCAAAAACATTCAGTACTTC. It translates to CSARDSGLAKNIQYF.

This clonotype was picked up a small number of times. V usage is TRBV15 and J usage is TRBJ2-2; no firm D call. Germline loops: CDR1 LNHNV, CDR2 YYDKDF (reference sequence). CDR3 length: 16 amino acids. V gave up 0 bases and J gave up 3 bases, with 11 bases separating them. CDR3 nucleotide sequence: TGTGCCACCAGCAGAGATCTGAGCTCGTACACCGGGGAGCTGTTTTTT. It specifies CATSRDLSSYTGELFF.

There are many counts of this clonotype. This rearrangement joins TRBV20-1 to TRBJ2-1; 11 positions match TRBD1. CDR1 is DFQATT, CDR2 SNEGSKA, per germline (reference sequence). The trim removed 6 bases at V and 5 bases at J, leaving 3 bases unmatched. This CDR3 has 13 residues. CDR3 coding DNA: TGCAGTGCCCGGGACAGGGGGGACAATGAGCAGTTCTTC. Its protein is CSARDRGDNEQFF.

Only a few counts were recorded for this clonotype. The chain recombines TRBV10-3 with TRBJ2-1; 7 nucleotides agree with TRBD2. The CDR3 extends over 15 amino acids. Per the germline V gene, CDR1 is ENHRY and CDR2 is SYGVKD. V gave up 3 bases and J gave up 7 bases; unmatched junction bases: 9. For the CDR3, the DNA is TGTGCCATCAGTGATTTCGGACTAGGTGGGAATGAGCAGTTCTTC. Translation: CAISDFGLGGNEQFF.

This clonotype was seen a few times. The J gene is TRBJ2-5, the V gene TRBV7-2; unclear D gene. In germline, CDR1 is SGHTA, CDR2 FQGNSA. This CDR3 region has 15 residues. V was trimmed by 4 bases and J by 5 bases, leaving 17 bases between them. CDR3 sequence: CASSSQAGWWETQYF. As DNA, the CDR3 is TGTGCCAGCAGCTCCCAAGCAGGATGGTGGGAGACCCAGTACTTC.

The chain employs TRBV7-2 and TRBJ2-7; D possibly uses TRBD1 or TRBD2 (5 bases each). From germline, CDR1 is SGHTA and CDR2 FQGNSA. Trimming shortened V by 7 bases and J by 3 bases, and 19 bases separated the two germline ends. The CDR3 loop spans 15 amino acids. The DNA for the CDR3 is TGTGCCAGCACCTCCGGGACGTGGGGGAACTACGAGCAGTACTTC. It encodes CASTSGTWGNYEQYF.

The rearrangement links TRBV24-1 to TRBJ2-3, with D maybe TRBD2 (6 bases). CDR1 and CDR2 from the germline V gene are KGHDR and SFDVKD. The CDR3 extends over 16 amino acids. V was pared by 3 bases and J by 0 bases, with 12 bases between. This CDR3 reads CATSDGGRYSTDTQYF. The CDR3 DNA reads TGTGCCACCAGTGATGGAGGGCGTTATAGCACAGATACGCAGTATTTT.

This clonotype was counted ten times or more. Written as DNA, the CDR3 is TGCAGTGCTAGGGACCACGAGTCGCTCTACGAGCAGTACTTC. Translating it yields CSARDHESLYEQYF. This chain joins TRBV20-1 and TRBJ2-7, with D uncertain. This CDR3 is 14 amino acids long. CDR1 and CDR2 (germline): DFQATT, SNEGSKA (reference sequence). V was clipped by 3 bases and J by 3 bases, with 15 bases between them.

The V gene is TRBV29-1, the J gene TRBJ2-7; D unclear. The CDR3 has 15 residues. Trimming left V 4 bases short and J 6 bases short, with 22 bases between. From germline, CDR1 is SQVTM and CDR2 ANQGSEA. The CDR3 DNA is TGCAGCGTTGTTGTGACCTCGTCCCGGGTCGGCGAGCAGTACTTC. Its protein is CSVVVTSSRVGEQYF.

Only a few counts were recorded for this clonotype. Relative to the germline gene, one junction end is altered; a read error may explain this. The V call is TRBV7-6, the J call TRBJ2-1, with 10 positions matching TRBD1. The CDR3 spans 15 residues. CDR1 and CDR2 (germline): SGHVS, FNYEAQ. CDR3: CASSRTGQGDKSFYF. CDR3 coding DNA: TGTGCCAGCAGCCGCACCGGACAGGGGGACAAGAGTTTCTATTTC. Full variable domain (missing parts from reference TRBV7-6 and TRBJ2-1): GAGVSQSPRYKVTKRGQDVALRCDPISGHVSLYWYRQALGQGPEFLTYFNYEAQQDKSGLPNDRFSAERPEGSISTLTIQRTEQRDSAMYRCASSRTGQGDKSFYFGPGTRLTVL.

The chain joins TRBV12-3 or TRBV12-4 to TRBJ2-7; TRBD2 is a possible D gene (6 bases). The CDR3 is 13 residues long. V was clipped by 6 bases and J by 4 bases, with 13 bases between them. The CDR3 is CASRGLDKYEQYF. DNA of the CDR3: TGTGCCAGCAGGGGACTCGACAAATACGAGCAGTACTTC.